These 29 T cell receptor beta chains were all obtained from the same sample, sequenced in a study of T cells in tumors and immune-related adverse events (dated by TCRdb to the early 2020s). Libraries came from the immunoSEQ multiplex PCR assay. TCRdb stores this immuneACCESS table with in-frame sequences only. Part of the clones is absent; in the studies checked, under half of the shortfall reflects unresolved V genes, and no reason is known for the rest. This sample has about 20,000 clones in its table, and about 90% of those were observed once. The ten largest account for 1.1% to 1.5% of the sample. Sample treatment or condition, as interpreted from the label and publication: nivolumab (PD-1 blockade) given before sampling. The sample was lymph node tissue, taken from a patient treated with anti-PD-1 therapy. The origin of the receptors is a female donor with metastatic renal cell carcinoma.

The genes are TRBV5-1 and TRBJ2-1; D is unclear. CDR1 and CDR2 from the germline V gene are SGHRS and YFSETQ. The CDR3 runs to 16 residues. Trimming shortened V by 4 bases and J by 5 bases, and 19 bases separated the two germline ends. The CDR3: CASSQAISFRDNEQFF. The CDR3 coding sequence is TGCGCCAGCAGCCAAGCTATAAGCTTCCGGGACAATGAGCAGTTCTTC.

The J gene is TRBJ2-6, the V gene TRBV19; D might be TRBD1 (6 bases). The CDR3 length is 15 residues. In germline, CDR1 is LNHDA, CDR2 SQIVND (reference sequence). V gave up 8 bases and J gave up 2 bases, with 13 bases separating them. CDR3 nucleotide sequence: TGTGCCAGTCGATCTCAGGGGACTGGGGCCAACGTCCTGACTTTC. This gives the protein CASRSQGTGANVLTF.

The rearrangement links TRBV11-2 to TRBJ2-3; a possible D gene is TRBD1 (6 bases). CDR1 and CDR2 from the germline V gene are SGHAT and FQNNGV. The length of the CDR3 is 16 residues. Trimming removed 4 bases at V and 4 bases at J, with 18 bases between. The CDR3 DNA sequence: TGTGCCAGCAGCTCCCAGCCCCACAGGGTGGCAGATACGCAGTATTTT. As protein: CASSSQPHRVADTQYF. Full variable domain (outside the CDR3, taken from reference TRBV11-2 and TRBJ2-3): EAGVAQSPRYKIIEKRQSVAFWCNPISGHATLYWYQQILGQGPKLLIQFQNNGVVDDSQLPKDRFSAERLKGVDSTLKIQPAKLEDSAVYLCASSSQPHRVADTQYFGPGTRLTVL.

The chain carries TRBV19 and TRBJ1-4; the D gene is possibly TRBD1 (6 bases). CDR1 and CDR2 from the germline V gene are LNHDA and SQIVND (reference sequence). The length of the CDR3 is 16 residues. V was shortened by 4 bases and J by 3 bases, with 15 bases between the two germline ends. Here the CDR3 reads CASSRTRGSANEKLFF. Here the CDR3 DNA reads TGTGCCAGTAGTAGGACGAGGGGGAGTGCTAATGAAAAACTGTTTTTT.

This clone was seen only once. The rearrangement uses TRBV10-3 and TRBJ1-5, with D tentatively TRBD1 (6 bases). CDR1 is ENHRY and CDR2 is SYGVKD in the germline V gene. The CDR3 length is 17 residues. V was trimmed by 3 bases and J by 0 bases, leaving 15 bases between them. CDR3 bases: TGTGCCATCAGTGATTCTCAGGGGAAGAATAGCAATCAGCCCCAGCATTTT. As protein: CAISDSQGKNSNQPQHF.

V gene TRBV6-1 combines with J gene TRBJ2-7; 7 bases are a match to TRBD2. Trimming cost V 6 bases and J 0 bases; bases outside gene matches: 5. The germline gives CDR1 MNHNS, CDR2 SASEGT. The CDR3 is 14 amino acids. Here the CDR3 reads CASRVAGLSYEQYF. The CDR3 DNA reads as TGTGCCAGCAGGGTAGCGGGCCTCTCCTACGAGCAGTACTTC.

The rearrangement links TRBV2 to TRBJ2-2; D uncertain. CDR3 length: 14 residues. CDR1 SNHLY and CDR2 FYNNEI come from the germline V gene. V shed 8 bases and J shed 3 bases, with 13 bases lying between them. CDR3 in amino acids: CASRSVSDTGELFF. Here the CDR3 DNA reads TGTGCCAGCCGCTCGGTCTCAGACACCGGGGAGCTGTTTTTT.

This rearrangement joins TRBV5-1 to TRBJ1-6; D remains unclear. CDR1 and CDR2 from the germline V gene are SGHRS and YFSETQ. The V and J ends lost 0 bases and 9 bases respectively, with 4 bases between them. The CDR3 has 12 amino acids. CDR3 in DNA: TGCGCCAGCAGCTTGGACACTTCACCCCTCCACTTT. It translates to CASSLDTSPLHF. The complete variable domain, with remaining parts taken from reference TRBV5-1 and TRBJ1-6, reads KAGVTQTPRYLIKTRGQQVTLSCSPISGHRSVSWYQQTPGQGLQFLFEYFSETQRNKGNFPGRFSGRQFSNSRSEMNVSTLELGDSALYLCASSLDTSPLHFGNGTRLTVT.

This sequence joins TRBV2 and TRBJ1-1; D may be TRBD1 (6 bases). CDR3 length: 16 amino acids. Germline CDR1 and CDR2: SNHLY and FYNNEI. V was trimmed by 2 bases and J by 1 base, leaving 14 bases between them. Here the CDR3 reads CASSEKGTLWNTEAFF. For the CDR3, the DNA is TGTGCCAGCAGTGAAAAGGGGACATTGTGGAACACTGAAGCTTTCTTT.

The chain links TRBV9 to TRBJ1-2; unclear D gene. The CDR3 consists of 11 residues. V was shortened by 3 bases and J by 3 bases, with 3 bases between the two germline ends. CDR1 and CDR2 (germline): SGDLS, YYNGEE. For the CDR3, the DNA is TGTGCCAGCAGCGCGTACTATGGCTACACCTTC. It encodes CASSAYYGYTF.

V is TRBV10-3 and J is TRBJ1-4, with a tentative D call TRBD1 (6 bases). The V gene's germline CDR1 is ENHRY and CDR2 SYGVKD. This CDR3 comprises 18 residues. Deletions cut 3 bases from V and 0 bases from J, with 17 bases between. The CDR3 nucleotides read TGTGCCATCAGTGACTGGGACACCCCCGGAGCAACTAATGAAAAACTGTTTTTT. Protein sequence: CAISDWDTPGATNEKLFF.

V usage is TRBV19 and J usage is TRBJ2-7; D uncertain. Germline V gene sequence: CDR1 LNHDA, CDR2 SQIVND (reference sequence). CDR3 length: 13 residues. V was clipped by 3 bases and J by 5 bases, with 11 bases between them. The CDR3 sequence is CASSISEGNEQYF. The CDR3 DNA reads as TGTGCCAGTAGTATTTCGGAAGGAAACGAGCAGTACTTC.

The CDR3 sequence: CASSKSEETQYF. CDR3 coding DNA: TGTGCCAGCAGTAAATCAGAAGAGACCCAGTACTTC. The chain employs TRBV2 and TRBJ2-5; D gene uncertain. Germline loops: CDR1 SNHLY, CDR2 FYNNEI. The CDR3 sequence is 12 residues long. V was shortened by 5 bases and J by 3 bases, with 7 bases between the two germline ends.

The chain combines TRBV11-2 with TRBJ2-5; no reliable D call. The CDR3 sequence is 11 residues long. V shed 1 base and J shed 5 bases, with 2 bases lying between them. Looked up from germline, CDR1 is SGHAT and CDR2 is FQNNGV. The CDR3 bases are TGTGCCAGCAGCTTAGCGGAGACCCAGTACTTC. It encodes CASSLAETQYF.

This chain joins TRBV19 and TRBJ1-6; possible D gene TRBD1, 6 bases. The germline V gene encodes CDR1 LNHDA and CDR2 SQIVND (reference sequence). This CDR3 spans 16 amino acids. Trimming removed 5 bases from V and 7 bases from J, with 18 bases in between. DNA of the CDR3: TGTGCCAGTAGTCCCTCGACAGGCGTTTGGAATTCACCCCTCCACTTT. It specifies CASSPSTGVWNSPLHF.

The V and J genes are TRBV10-1 and TRBJ1-2; perhaps TRBD1 as D (5 bases). Looked up from germline, CDR1 is WNHNN and CDR2 is SYGVQD (reference sequence). V lost 10 bases and J 3 bases, leaving 15 bases between the germline ends. CDR3 length: 13 residues. The CDR3 nucleotides read TGCGCCACCCAGGGACCCCTGGACTATGGCTACACCTTC. As protein: CATQGPLDYGYTF.

The genes are TRBV9 and TRBJ2-3; TRBD2 aligns across 8 bases. Unmatched junction bases numbered 3, after V lost 6 bases and J lost 3 bases. CDR1 and CDR2 (germline): SGDLS, YYNGEE. The CDR3 spans 13 residues. The CDR3 DNA sequence: TGTGCCAGCACCAAGCGGGGGACAGATACGCAGTATTTT. Protein: CASTKRGTDTQYF.

The chain joins TRBV4-2 to TRBJ1-3; D is unclear. Per the germline V gene, CDR1 is LGHNA and CDR2 is YNFKEQ. V lost 1 base and J lost 5, with 3 bases in between. CDR3 length equals 12 residues. CDR3 coding DNA: TGTGCCAGCAGCCAAGTAAGAAACACCATATATTTT. The encoded protein is CASSQVRNTIYF.

The chain links TRBV9 to TRBJ1-1; D is unclear. Per germline, CDR1 SGDLS and CDR2 YYNGEE. The CDR3 contains 13 residues. Trimming removed 5 bases from V and 2 bases from J, with 10 bases in between. CDR3 bases: TGTGCCAGCAGAATGGGTGGAAACACTGAAGCTTTCTTT. Protein product: CASRMGGNTEAFF.

The chain couples TRBV6-5 to TRBJ1-2; no firm D call. V dropped 8 bases and J dropped 5 bases, with 21 bases sitting between them. The CDR3 consists of 15 residues. Germline V gene data show CDR1 as MNHEY and CDR2 as SVGAGI. This CDR3 is CASRPDKGWGYGYTF. Here the CDR3 DNA reads TGTGCCAGCCGACCGGATAAGGGATGGGGATATGGCTACACCTTC.

The chain employs TRBV7-2 and TRBJ1-1, with a tentative D call TRBD1 (5 bases). Deletions cut 6 bases from V and 4 bases from J, with 15 bases between. This CDR3 is built from 14 residues. Per the germline V gene, CDR1 is SGHTA and CDR2 is FQGNSA. The chain's CDR3 is CASSNGTPGTEAFF. Here the CDR3 DNA reads TGTGCCAGCAGTAACGGGACCCCTGGCACTGAAGCTTTCTTT.

The V call is TRBV7-9, the J call TRBJ1-2; 9 bases are a match to TRBD1. The CDR3 runs 16 residues. J gave up 5 bases and V 5 bases, and 12 bases lay outside the gene matches. Germline assignment: CDR1 SEHNR and CDR2 FQNEAQ (reference sequence). The CDR3 bases are TGTGCCAGCAGCCCAACACCCCGGACAGGGGCATATGGCTACACCTTC. Translating gives CASSPTPRTGAYGYTF.

This chain connects TRBV5-5 to TRBJ2-5; D call uncertain. CDR1 SGHKS and CDR2 YYEKEE come from the germline V gene (reference sequence). Trimming took 4 bases from V and 2 from J, leaving 9 bases between them. This CDR3 spans 13 amino acids. The CDR3 protein is CASSGPIQETQYF. The CDR3 DNA is TGTGCCAGCAGCGGTCCAATTCAAGAGACCCAGTACTTC. The variable domain in full, completed from reference TRBV5-5 and TRBJ2-5, reads DAGVTQSPTHLIKTRGQQVTLRCSPISGHKSVSWYQQVLGQGPQFIFQYYEKEERGRGNFPDRFSARQFPNYSSELNVNALLLGDSALYLCASSGPIQETQYFGPGTRLLVL.

V is TRBV30 and J is TRBJ1-5; D remains unclear. V was pared by 1 base and J by 0 bases, with 10 bases between. The V gene's germline CDR1 is GTSNPN and CDR2 SVGIG (reference sequence). The CDR3 is 15 amino acids. The DNA of the CDR3 is TGTGCCTGGAGTGCGAGCCCCATTAGCAATCAGCCCCAGCATTTT. It translates to CAWSASPISNQPQHF. The variable domain in full, with the rest retrieved from reference TRBV30 and TRBJ1-5, is SQTIHQWPATLVQPVGSPLSLECTVEGTSNPNLYWYRQAAGRGLQLLFYSVGIGQISSEVPQNLSASRPQDRQFILSSKKLLLSDSGFYLCAWSASPISNQPQHFGDGTRLSIL.

This clone was picked up one time. The J gene is TRBJ1-5, the V gene TRBV7-2, with TRBD1 identical over 9 bases. The CDR3 length is 16 residues. The V and J ends lost 5 bases and 2 bases, in that order; junction bases with no gene match: 7. Per the germline V gene, CDR1 is SGHTA and CDR2 is FQGNSA. The CDR3 coding sequence is TGTGCCAGCAGCGCCGGGACAGGGTCCGGCAATCAGCCCCAGCATTTT. Its protein product is CASSAGTGSGNQPQHF.

This clone was counted once. The CDR3 region has the DNA TGTGCCAGCTCACCCCCCGCTGGGGCGGCCTACGAGCAGTACTTC. Its translation: CASSPPAGAAYEQYF. V gene TRBV18 combines with J gene TRBJ2-7; TRBD1 is a possible D gene (5 bases). From germline, CDR1 is KGHSH and CDR2 LQKENI. The V end was cut by 3 bases, the J end by 2 bases, with 14 bases between. This CDR3 contains 15 residues.

The chain couples TRBV18 to TRBJ2-5; D unresolved. The CDR3 has 16 residues. V lost 0 bases and J lost 0, with 11 bases in between. Germline CDR1 reads KGHSH; CDR2 reads LQKENI. Written as DNA, the CDR3 is TGTGCCAGCTCACCACCTAATACAGCCCACCAAGAGACCCAGTACTTC. Protein product: CASSPPNTAHQETQYF.

The gene calls are TRBV5-4 and TRBJ2-3; a possible D gene is TRBD1 (5 bases). Germline CDR1 SGHNT, CDR2 YYREEE (reference sequence). This CDR3 spans 14 amino acids. V dropped 1 base and J dropped 2 bases, with 8 bases sitting between them. The CDR3, as DNA: TGTGCCAGCAGCTTGCCCAGGGACACAGATACGCAGTATTTT. Translation gives CASSLPRDTDTQYF.

The chain combines TRBV7-9 with TRBJ1-1; the D is unclear. V dropped 6 bases and J dropped 1 base, with 12 bases sitting between them. CDR3 length equals 14 residues. CDR1 is SEHNR, CDR2 FQNEAQ, per germline (reference sequence). The CDR3: CASRLALRNTEAFF. As DNA, the CDR3 is TGTGCCAGCAGGCTTGCACTGAGGAACACTGAAGCTTTCTTT.